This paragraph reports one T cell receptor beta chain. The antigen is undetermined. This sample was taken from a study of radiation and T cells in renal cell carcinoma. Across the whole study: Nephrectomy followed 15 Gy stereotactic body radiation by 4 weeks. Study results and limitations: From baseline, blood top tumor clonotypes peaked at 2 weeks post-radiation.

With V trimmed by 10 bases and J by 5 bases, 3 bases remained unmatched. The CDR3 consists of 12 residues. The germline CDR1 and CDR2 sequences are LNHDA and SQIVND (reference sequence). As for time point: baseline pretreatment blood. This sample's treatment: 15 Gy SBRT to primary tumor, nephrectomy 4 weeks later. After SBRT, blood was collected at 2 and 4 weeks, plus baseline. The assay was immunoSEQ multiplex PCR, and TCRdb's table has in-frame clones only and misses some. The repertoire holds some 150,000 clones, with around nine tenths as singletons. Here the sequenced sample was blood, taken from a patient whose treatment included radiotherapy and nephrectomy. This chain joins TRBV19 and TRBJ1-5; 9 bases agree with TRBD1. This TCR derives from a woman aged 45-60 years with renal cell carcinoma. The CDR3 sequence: CATGQGHQPQHF. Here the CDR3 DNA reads TGTGCCACTGGACAGGGGCATCAGCCCCAGCATTTT.